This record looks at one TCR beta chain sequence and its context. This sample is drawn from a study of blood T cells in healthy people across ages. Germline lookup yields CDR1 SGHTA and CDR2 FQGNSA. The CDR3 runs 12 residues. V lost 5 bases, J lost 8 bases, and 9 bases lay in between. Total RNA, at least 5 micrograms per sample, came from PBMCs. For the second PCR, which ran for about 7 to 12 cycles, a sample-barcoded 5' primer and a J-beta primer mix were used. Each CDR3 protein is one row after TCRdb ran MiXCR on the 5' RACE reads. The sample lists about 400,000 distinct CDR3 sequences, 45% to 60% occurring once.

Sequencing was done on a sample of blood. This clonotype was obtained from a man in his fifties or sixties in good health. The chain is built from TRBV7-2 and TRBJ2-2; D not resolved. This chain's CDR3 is CASSITMGELFF. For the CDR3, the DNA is TGTGCCAGCAGCATCACTATGGGGGAGCTGTTTTTT.